Presented here are 16 T cell receptor beta chains from one specimen sequenced in a study of blood T cell repertoires in COVID-19. Generated by immunoSEQ multiplex PCR, the TCRdb table keeps only in-frame clones and is missing some. The sample shows around 250,000 clones, approximately 86% of them seen only once. The sample taken for sequencing was peripheral blood. Receptors originate from a woman younger than 35 with acute or convalescent COVID-19.

V usage is TRBV19 and J usage is TRBJ1-1; D remains ambiguous. Germline-derived CDR1 and CDR2 are LNHDA and SQIVND (reference sequence). Trimming left V 4 bases short and J 2 bases short, with 11 bases between. CDR3 size: 14 residues. The CDR3 is CASSTTAHNTEAFF. In DNA form, the CDR3 reads TGTGCCAGTAGTACAACCGCACATAACACTGAAGCTTTCTTT.

CDR3 coding DNA: TGTGCCAGCAGTTATGCCTCCCAGGGGGTCACTGAAGCTTTCTTT. It is translated as CASSYASQGVTEAFF. J is TRBJ1-1 and V is TRBV6-2 or TRBV6-3; TRBD1 agrees at 7 bases. V was clipped by 3 bases and J by 4 bases; unmatched bases: 8. The CDR3 consists of 15 residues. Per germline, CDR1 MNHEY and CDR2 SVGEGT.

V usage is TRBV29-1 and J usage is TRBJ2-7; 13 nucleotides agree with TRBD2. In germline, CDR1 is SQVTM, CDR2 ANQGSEA. The CDR3 has 17 amino acids. With V trimmed by 5 bases and J by 1 base, 11 bases remained unmatched. This CDR3 is CSVRGTSGITRSYEQYF. In nucleotides, the CDR3 is TGCAGCGTTAGAGGGACTAGCGGGATTACGAGATCCTACGAGCAGTACTTC.

The chain recombines TRBV29-1 with TRBJ2-3; 7 bases are shared with TRBD2. Germline V gene sequence: CDR1 SQVTM, CDR2 ANQGSEA. Losses at the gene ends were 7 bases for V and 9 bases for J; bases not matched to a gene: 7. This CDR3 has 11 amino acids. The CDR3 sequence is CSGGEGQTQYF. CDR3 bases: TGCAGCGGCGGGGAGGGGCAAACGCAGTATTTT.

The chain uses TRBV6-1 and TRBJ1-1, with 11 bases fitting TRBD1. Germline V gene data show CDR1 as MNHNS and CDR2 as SASEGT. The CDR3 length is 14 residues. J was trimmed by 8 bases and V by 2 bases; bases with no gene match: 4. The CDR3 region has the DNA TGTGCCAGCAGTGAATTTGGGACAGGGGGGGAAGCTTTCTTT. It codes for CASSEFGTGGEAFF.

This clone was counted once. The chain uses TRBV30 and TRBJ1-2; D is unclear. Trimming took off 3 bases at V and 8 bases at J, with 16 bases between the two ends. The CDR3 is 13 amino acids. Germline-derived CDR1 and CDR2 are GTSNPN and SVGIG (reference sequence). The CDR3 DNA reads TGTGCCTGGAGACCAAATAGTTTAAGCGGCTACACCTTC. It is translated as CAWRPNSLSGYTF.

The chain has TRBV10-3 and TRBJ2-2; weak D call: TRBD2 (6 bases). Between the trimmed V and J ends, which lost 6 bases and 1 base, there was a span of 12 bases. Germline V gene data show CDR1 as ENHRY and CDR2 as SYGVKD. The CDR3 sequence is 15 residues long. This chain's CDR3 is CAIRREQGNTGELFF. For the CDR3, the DNA is TGTGCCATCAGACGGGAGCAGGGGAACACCGGGGAGCTGTTTTTT.

This sequence joins TRBV11-2 and TRBJ2-1, with unresolved D. Per germline, CDR1 SGHAT and CDR2 FQNNGV. V was trimmed by 5 bases and J by 0 bases, leaving 11 bases between them. The CDR3 is 15 residues long. For the CDR3, the DNA is TGTGCCAGCAGCCCCTCTAGATTCTCCTACAATGAGCAGTTCTTC. It encodes CASSPSRFSYNEQFF.

The V and J genes are TRBV4-1 and TRBJ2-7; TRBD2 matches at 10 bases. The V gene end was trimmed by 0 bases and the J gene end by 0 bases; junction bases not matched to a gene: 2. The CDR3 is made up of 16 amino acids. Per the germline V gene, CDR1 is MGHRA and CDR2 is YSYEKL. The CDR3 here is CASSQEASGSSYEQYF. The CDR3 DNA sequence: TGCGCCAGCAGCCAAGAGGCTAGCGGGAGCTCCTACGAGCAGTACTTC.

V gene TRBV4-2 combines with J gene TRBJ2-7; 7 bases agree with TRBD1. V was pared by 1 base and J by 6 bases, with 6 bases of the junction left unmatched. The CDR3 runs to 14 residues. Per the germline V gene, CDR1 is LGHNA and CDR2 is YNFKEQ. DNA for the CDR3: TGTGCCAGCAGCCAAGGTGAGGGGGCGAGCGAGCAGTACTTC. It translates to CASSQGEGASEQYF.

The chain uses TRBV29-1 and TRBJ2-7; weak D call: TRBD1 (5 bases). Between the trimmed V and J ends, which lost 5 bases and 0 bases, there was a span of 8 bases. CDR1 is SQVTM and CDR2 is ANQGSEA in the germline V gene. This CDR3 spans 12 amino acids. CDR3: CSVRGFSYEQYF. CDR3 in DNA: TGCAGCGTTAGGGGATTCTCCTACGAGCAGTACTTC.

The V gene is TRBV12-3 or TRBV12-4, the J gene TRBJ1-1, with D perhaps TRBD1 (6 bases). The V gene lost 3 bases and the J gene lost 6 bases, with 8 bases spanning the gap. The CDR3 totals 12 residues. The CDR3 bases are TGTGCCAGCAGTTTGGGACATCCTGAAGCTTTCTTT. Translation gives CASSLGHPEAFF.

The rearrangement links TRBV28 to TRBJ2-5, with 9 bases matching TRBD2. In germline, CDR1 is MDHEN, CDR2 SYDVKM. V dropped 7 bases and J dropped 4; count of bases not matched to a gene: 25. The CDR3 sequence is 20 residues long. The CDR3 sequence: CASTLRGDAGGPLFPETQYF. The CDR3 DNA follows: TGTGCCAGCACCTTGAGGGGTGATGCGGGAGGGCCCCTTTTCCCAGAGACCCAGTACTTC. Variable domain in full (rest from reference TRBV28 and TRBJ2-5): DVKVTQSSRYLVKRTGEKVFLECVQDMDHENMFWYRQDPGLGLRLIYFSYDVKMKEKGDIPEGYSVSREKKERFSLILESASTNQTSMYLCASTLRGDAGGPLFPETQYFGPGTRLLVL.

This chain links TRBV5-5 with TRBJ1-3; TRBD1 agrees at 7 bases. The length of the CDR3 is 16 residues. CDR1 and CDR2 (germline): SGHKS, YYEKEE (reference sequence). Trimming took 4 bases from V and 0 from J; bases not matched to a gene: 7. Here the CDR3 DNA reads TGTGCCAGCAGCGCCGGACAGGACCACTCTGGAAACACCATATATTTT. Translated, it gives CASSAGQDHSGNTIYF.

The rearrangement uses TRBV10-3 and TRBJ2-2; 9 bases map to TRBD2. The CDR3 has 17 residues. Looked up from germline, CDR1 is ENHRY and CDR2 is SYGVKD. J gave up 4 bases and V 6 bases, and 12 bases lay outside the gene matches. For the CDR3, the DNA is TGTGCCATCAGCGCTCCTAGCGGGATGGGTAGCACCGGGGAGCTGTTTTTT. It codes for CAISAPSGMGSTGELFF.

The gene calls are TRBV6-2 or TRBV6-3 and TRBJ1-1; TRBD1 matches 7 bases. V shed 4 bases, J shed 0 bases, and the junction held 11 bases outside the gene matches. Germline CDR1 MNHEY, CDR2 SVGEGT. This CDR3 is 17 amino acids long. The CDR3 DNA reads TGTGCCAGCAGTTTAGGGTCAGGGGGTGATCTGAACACTGAAGCTTTCTTT. Translation gives CASSLGSGGDLNTEAFF.